This TCR beta chain was recorded in a study of beta chain features in type 1 diabetes. Study in general: Age, gender, cell numbers and subset yield matched between patients and controls.

cDNA synthesis used the whole RNA isolate, giving expressed TCRB sequences. Profiled with immunoSEQ multiplex PCR; TCRdb holds only in-frame clones, not every one. The sample holds approximately 470,000 clones; approximately 30% are singletons and the top ten take around 0.065%. In this sample, this clone turned up a few times. The CDR3 contains 14 residues. Germline V gene sequence: CDR1 SGHVS, CDR2 FQNEAQ. V lost 5 bases to trimming and J lost 4 bases, with 14 bases between them. This chain links TRBV7-8 with TRBJ2-5, with D perhaps matching TRBD1 (5 bases). The receptor comes from a man aged 18-30 years in good health. The sequenced sample was naive CD4+ T cells from blood. DNA of the CDR3: TGTGCCAGCAGCATTGACAGTGTGGGAGAGACCCAGTACTTC. Protein sequence: CASSIDSVGETQYF.